Listed below are T cell receptor beta chains from one sample, sequenced in a study of control samples from healthy donors and cancer patients. Here immunoSEQ multiplex PCR was the method, and the copy in TCRdb shows in-frame clones only, minus some. The sample lists tens of thousands of clones, 90% to 95% occurring once. Material: PBMCs. All receptors come from a woman aged 40 to 50 with lung cancer. Both conserved end residues are part of each CDR3. D genes are given only for firm matches. The size entry is marked missing in some rows and otherwise reads once, few, many or a size class.

V	J	D	size	CDR3	DNA
TRBV11-3	TRBJ2-1	NA	NA	CASSVRTSDIYNEQFF	TGTGCCAGCAGCGTCAGGACCTCAGACATCTACAATGAGCAGTTCTTC
TRBV19	TRBJ1-3	TRBD1	NA	CASSTKTGGSGNTIYF	TGTGCCAGTAGTACCAAGACAGGGGGCTCTGGAAACACCATATATTTT
TRBV30	TRBJ1-1	NA	once	CAWRYGQTNTEAFF	TGTGCCTGGAGATACGGACAGACGAACACTGAAGCTTTCTTT
TRBV6-6	TRBJ1-1	NA	NA	CASGEGRAFF	TGTGCCAGCGGGGAGGGACGAGCTTTCTTT
TRBV28	TRBJ1-1	NA	NA	CASSSHTEAFF	TGTGCCAGCAGTTCCCACACTGAAGCTTTCTTT
TRBV4-1	TRBJ2-7	NA	NA	CASSQLIGSTYEQYF	TGCGCCAGCAGCCAATTGATTGGCAGTACCTACGAGCAGTACTTC
TRBV6-2/TRBV6-3	TRBJ1-5	NA	NA	CASSKPGPQDQPQHF	TGTGCCAGCAGTAAACCGGGTCCACAGGATCAGCCCCAGCATTTT
TRBV25-1	TRBJ1-1	TRBD1	once	CASSGGTGLNTEAFF	TGTGCCAGCAGTGGGGGGACAGGGTTAAACACTGAAGCTTTCTTT
TRBV19	TRBJ2-7	NA	NA	CASSPDGTYEQYF	TGTGCCAGTAGTCCGGACGGAACCTACGAGCAGTACTTC
TRBV6-5	TRBJ2-7	NA	once	CASSYRGFYEQYF	TGTGCCAGCAGTTATCGGGGTTTTTACGAGCAGTACTTC
TRBV5-4	TRBJ2-3	NA	NA	CASSQGTFYSMDTQYF	TGTGCCAGCAGCCAAGGGACCTTTTATAGCATGGATACGCAGTATTTT
TRBV18	TRBJ1-2	NA	NA	CASSSQFSGYTF	TGTGCCAGCTCATCTCAATTTTCGGGCTACACCTTC
TRBV7-3	TRBJ2-7	NA	NA	CASSFVGSLAYYEQYF	TGTGCCAGCAGCTTTGTCGGCTCACTAGCCTACTACGAGCAGTACTTC
TRBV2	TRBJ1-5	NA	NA	CASSASGARNQPQHF	TGTGCCAGCAGTGCCTCAGGGGCCCGCAATCAGCCCCAGCATTTT
TRBV4-2	TRBJ1-2	NA	NA	CASSQVPTGSGRGYTF	TGTGCCAGCAGCCAAGTCCCAACAGGGAGCGGTCGGGGCTACACCTTC
TRBV19	TRBJ2-7	NA	NA	CATLSGGWREQYF	TGTGCCACACTCAGTGGGGGATGGAGGGAGCAGTACTTC
TRBV4-1	TRBJ2-4	NA	NA	CASSYGHLAKNIQYF	TGCGCCAGCAGCTATGGACACCTAGCCAAAAACATTCAGTACTTC
TRBV4-1	TRBJ1-2	NA	few	CASSGAYGYTF	TGCGCCAGCAGCGGGGCATATGGCTACACCTTC
TRBV5-1	TRBJ2-7	NA	once	CASSLRGGTARRNYEQYF	TGCGCCAGCAGCTTGCGGGGCGGAACGGCCCGAAGAAACTACGAGCAGTACTTC
TRBV18	TRBJ1-5	NA	NA	CASSPGGNQPQHF	TGTGCCAGCTCACCAGGGGGCAATCAGCCCCAGCATTTT
TRBV25-1	TRBJ1-2	TRBD1	NA	CASRGDPGQGYYGYTF	TGTGCCAGCAGGGGGGACCCGGGACAGGGGTACTATGGCTACACCTTC
TRBV27	TRBJ2-2	TRBD2	NA	CASSKLAGTNTGELFF	TGTGCCAGCAGCAAGCTAGCGGGTACGAACACCGGGGAGCTGTTTTTT
TRBV7-2	TRBJ2-4	NA	NA	CASSLTSGLAKNIQYF	TGTGCCAGCAGCTTAACCAGCGGGTTAGCCAAAAACATTCAGTACTTC
TRBV3-1/TRBV3-2	TRBJ1-2	NA	NA	CASSQVSGTTGYTF	TGTGCCAGCAGCCAGGTTTCCGGGACAACTGGCTACACCTTC
TRBV6-5	TRBJ1-1	NA	NA	CASSYSVGDLNTEAFF	TGTGCCAGCAGTTACTCTGTTGGGGACCTGAACACTGAAGCTTTCTTT
TRBV3-1/TRBV3-2	TRBJ1-6	NA	few	CASSQIARANSPLHF	TGTGCCAGCAGCCAAATCGCCAGGGCCAATTCACCCCTCCACTTT
TRBV6-6	TRBJ1-5	TRBD1	NA	CASSGAGTAGNQPQHF	TGTGCCAGCAGTGGCGCCGGGACAGCGGGAAATCAGCCCCAGCATTTT
TRBV24-1	TRBJ1-1	NA	NA	CATRILWRRTEAFF	TGTGCCACCAGGATCCTCTGGCGCAGGACTGAAGCTTTCTTT
TRBV9	TRBJ2-3	NA	NA	CASSAWTGTLEDTQYF	TGTGCCAGCAGCGCCTGGACCGGCACTCTCGAGGATACGCAGTATTTT
TRBV3-1/TRBV3-2	TRBJ1-5	NA	once	CASSQDRENQPQHF	TGTGCCAGCAGCCAAGACAGGGAGAATCAGCCCCAGCATTTT
TRBV28	TRBJ1-1	TRBD1	NA	CASSRRGRRTEAFF	TGTGCCAGCAGCCGCAGGGGGCGCAGGACTGAAGCTTTCTTT
TRBV24-1	TRBJ2-7	NA	NA	CATSDSSYGEQYF	TGTGCCACCAGTGATTCCTCGTACGGCGAGCAGTACTTC
TRBV6-5	TRBJ2-7	NA	NA	CASSYRAEAYEQYF	TGTGCCAGCAGTTACCGGGCCGAGGCCTACGAGCAGTACTTC
TRBV19	TRBJ2-2	NA	once	CASRIKDTGELFF	TGTGCCAGTAGGATAAAGGACACCGGGGAGCTGTTTTTT
TRBV2	TRBJ1-3	NA	few	CASSEGASGRTSSGNTIYF	TGTGCCAGCAGTGAAGGGGCCTCAGGCAGGACCAGCTCTGGAAACACCATATATTTT
TRBV6-4	TRBJ2-1	TRBD1	NA	CASSDLTGGNEQFF	TGTGCCAGCAGTGACTTGACAGGGGGCAATGAGCAGTTCTTC
TRBV6-6	TRBJ2-1	NA	NA	CATGRGLSSYNEQFF	TGTGCCACCGGAAGGGGTCTCAGCTCCTACAATGAGCAGTTCTTC
TRBV19	TRBJ2-1	NA	NA	CASSIGGRPSYNEQFF	TGTGCCAGTAGTATTGGGGGGCGTCCTTCCTACAATGAGCAGTTCTTC
TRBV25-1	TRBJ1-1	TRBD1	NA	CASSESGTGVEAEAFF	TGTGCCAGCAGTGAATCGGGGACAGGGGTGGAGGCTGAAGCTTTCTTT
TRBV11-3	TRBJ1-1	NA	NA	CASSLMLPGSPPEAFF	TGTGCCAGCAGCTTAATGTTACCGGGATCCCCTCCTGAAGCTTTCTTT
TRBV19	TRBJ1-5	NA	NA	CASSIARNSNQPQHF	TGTGCCAGTAGTATCGCCCGGAATAGCAATCAGCCCCAGCATTTT
TRBV20-1	TRBJ1-3	NA	NA	CSASTSGNTIYF	TGCAGTGCTAGTACTTCTGGAAACACCATATATTTT
TRBV6-5	TRBJ1-2	NA	NA	CASSRGTENYGYTF	TGTGCCAGCAGTCGCGGGACCGAGAACTATGGCTACACCTTC
TRBV2	TRBJ1-2	NA	NA	CASRVQRDNYGYTF	TGTGCCAGCAGAGTACAACGGGATAACTATGGCTACACCTTC
TRBV5-5	TRBJ2-5	TRBD2	NA	CASSLGLAGGQETQYF	TGTGCCAGCAGCTTGGGTCTCGCGGGAGGACAAGAGACCCAGTACTTC
TRBV30	TRBJ2-2	NA	NA	CAWRAGVTGELFF	TGTGCCTGGAGGGCAGGGGTCACCGGGGAGCTGTTTTTT
TRBV7-2	TRBJ1-6	NA	NA	CATGGGYNSPLHF	TGTGCCACCGGGGGGGGCTATAATTCACCCCTCCACTTT
TRBV27	TRBJ1-2	TRBD1	NA	CASSPGQGVYGYTF	TGTGCCAGCAGTCCGGGACAGGGAGTCTATGGCTACACCTTC
TRBV11-2	TRBJ1-1	NA	NA	CASGYGGTEAFF	TGTGCCAGTGGCTACGGAGGCACTGAAGCTTTCTTT
TRBV11-3	TRBJ2-2	NA	NA	CASSLGRGALSTGELFF	TGTGCCAGCAGCTTAGGTCGGGGGGCCCTCAGCACCGGGGAGCTGTTTTTT
TRBV2	TRBJ1-4	NA	NA	CASSVLGSNEKLFF	TGTGCCAGCAGCGTCCTCGGGTCTAATGAAAAACTGTTTTTT
TRBV5-1	TRBJ1-1	NA	NA	CASSLTGTRTEAFF	TGCGCCAGCAGCCTTACAGGGACGCGCACTGAAGCTTTCTTT
TRBV9	TRBJ2-1	NA	NA	CASTSDGVSNNEQFF	TGTGCCAGCACCTCGGACGGGGTATCCAACAATGAGCAGTTCTTC
TRBV4-2	TRBJ1-4	NA	NA	CASSQEPGSNNEKLFF	TGTGCCAGCAGCCAAGAGCCCGGGTCTAATAATGAAAAACTGTTTTTT
TRBV18	TRBJ2-3	NA	NA	CASSHTRDTQYF	TGTGCCAGCTCACACACCCGAGATACGCAGTATTTT
TRBV7-2	TRBJ2-5	TRBD2	NA	CASSAQSLAGQETQYF	TGTGCCAGCAGCGCCCAAAGCCTAGCGGGGCAAGAGACCCAGTACTTC
TRBV30	TRBJ2-1	NA	once	CAWRSGQYNEQFF	TGTGCCTGGAGAAGCGGGCAGTACAATGAGCAGTTCTTC
TRBV24-1	TRBJ2-1	NA	NA	CATSDTDRDDNEQFF	TGTGCCACCAGTGATACTGACAGAGACGACAATGAGCAGTTCTTC
TRBV7-9	TRBJ1-2	TRBD1	NA	CASSLEVTGIYGYTF	TGTGCCAGCAGCTTAGAGGTGACAGGGATCTATGGCTACACCTTC
TRBV9	TRBJ2-7	NA	once	CASSVADQYEQYF	TGTGCCAGCAGCGTAGCGGATCAGTACGAGCAGTACTTC